This T cell receptor (beta chain) came from a study of radiation and T cells in renal cell carcinoma. Here immunoSEQ multiplex PCR was the method, and the copy in TCRdb shows in-frame clones only, minus some. The sample contains about 140,000 clones, 75% to 90% of which appear only once. The length of the CDR3 is 13 residues. The V segment lost 5 bases and the J segment 7 bases; nucleotides outside the gene matches: 6. Germline-derived CDR1 and CDR2 are SGHAT and FQNNGV. The time point is: blood 4 weeks post-SBRT, at nephrectomy. Indicated treatment: 15 Gy SBRT to primary tumor, nephrectomy 4 weeks later. Blood was sampled at baseline, 2 weeks and 4 weeks after SBRT. This renal cell carcinoma was of the clear cell type.

Sequenced material: blood, taken from a patient whose treatment included radiotherapy and nephrectomy. This clonotype was sampled from a woman aged 45-59 years with renal cell carcinoma. The V gene is TRBV11-2, the J gene TRBJ1-2; 8 positions agree with TRBD1. DNA of the CDR3: TGTGCCAGCAGCCAGCCAACAGGGGGTGGCTACACCTTC. It translates to CASSQPTGGGYTF.